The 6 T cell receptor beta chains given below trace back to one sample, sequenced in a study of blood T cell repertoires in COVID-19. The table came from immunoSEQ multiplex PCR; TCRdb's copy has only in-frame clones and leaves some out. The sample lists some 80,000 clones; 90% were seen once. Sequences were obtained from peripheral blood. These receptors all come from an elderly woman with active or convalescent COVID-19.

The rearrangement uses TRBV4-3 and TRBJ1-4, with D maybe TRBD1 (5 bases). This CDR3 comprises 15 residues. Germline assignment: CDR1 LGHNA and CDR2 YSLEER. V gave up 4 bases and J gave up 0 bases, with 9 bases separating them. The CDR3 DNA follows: TGCGCCAGCAGCCCCCAGGGCGCAACTAATGAAAAACTGTTTTTT. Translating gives CASSPQGATNEKLFF.

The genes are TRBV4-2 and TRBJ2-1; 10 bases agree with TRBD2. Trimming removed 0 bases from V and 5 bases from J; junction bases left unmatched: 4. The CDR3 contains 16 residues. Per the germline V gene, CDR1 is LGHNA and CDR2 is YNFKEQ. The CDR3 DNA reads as TGTGCCAGCAGCCAAGATGAGGGACTAGCGCACAATGAGCAGTTCTTC. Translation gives CASSQDEGLAHNEQFF.

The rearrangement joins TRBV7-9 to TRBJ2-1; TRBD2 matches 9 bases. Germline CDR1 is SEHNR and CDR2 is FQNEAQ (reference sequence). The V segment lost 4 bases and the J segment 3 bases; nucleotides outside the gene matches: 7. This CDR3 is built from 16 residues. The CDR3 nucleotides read TGTGCCAGCAGCTCCAGGTTAGCGGGGGTCTACAATGAGCAGTTCTTC. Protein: CASSSRLAGVYNEQFF.

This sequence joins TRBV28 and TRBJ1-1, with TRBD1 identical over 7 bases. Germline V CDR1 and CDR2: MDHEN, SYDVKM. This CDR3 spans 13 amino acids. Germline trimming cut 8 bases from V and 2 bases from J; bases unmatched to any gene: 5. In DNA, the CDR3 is TGTGCCAGCCGGGACAGACTTAACACTGAAGCTTTCTTT. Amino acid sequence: CASRDRLNTEAFF.

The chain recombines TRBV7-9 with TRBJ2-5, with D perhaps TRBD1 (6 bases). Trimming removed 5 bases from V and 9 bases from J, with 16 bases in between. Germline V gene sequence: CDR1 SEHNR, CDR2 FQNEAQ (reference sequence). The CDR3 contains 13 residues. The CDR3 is CASSVGHSDPQYF. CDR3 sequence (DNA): TGTGCCAGCAGCGTGGGACACTCGGATCCCCAGTACTTC. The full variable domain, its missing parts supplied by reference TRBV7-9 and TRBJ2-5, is DTGVSQNPRHKITKRGQNVTFRCDPISEHNRLYWYRQTLGQGPEFLTYFQNEAQLEKSRLLSDRFSAERPKGSFSTLEIQRTEQGDSAMYLCASSVGHSDPQYFGPGTRLLVL.

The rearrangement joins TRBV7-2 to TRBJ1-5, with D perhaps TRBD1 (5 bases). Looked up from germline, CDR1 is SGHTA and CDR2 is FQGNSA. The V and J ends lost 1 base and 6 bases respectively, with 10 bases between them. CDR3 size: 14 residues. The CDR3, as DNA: TGTGCCAGCAGCTTAGAAAGGGGTACTCAGCCCCAGCATTTT. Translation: CASSLERGTQPQHF. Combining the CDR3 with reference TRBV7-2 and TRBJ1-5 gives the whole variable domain GAGVSQSPSNKVTEKGKDVELRCDPISGHTALYWYRQSLGQGLEFLIYFQGNSAPDKSGLPSDRFSAERTGGSVSTLTIQRTQQEDSAVYLCASSLERGTQPQHFGDGTRLSIL.